These 13 T cell receptor beta chains originate from one sample sequenced in a study of PD-1 blockade in classical Hodgkin lymphoma. Each patient relapsed following autologous stem cell transplantation, and prior brentuximab vedotin exposure differed. Clones were read by immunoSEQ multiplex PCR, and TCRdb kept only the in-frame ones, dropping some. Here the sample spans 12,000 or so clones, 92% being singletons. This sample comprised peripheral blood mononuclear cells (PBMCs), obtained at baseline. Receptors originate from a human donor with classical Hodgkin lymphoma.

This clone was seen more than once but under ten times. This chain connects TRBV14 to TRBJ2-2; 11 bases are a match to TRBD2. The CDR3 has 17 amino acids. The germline CDR1 and CDR2 sequences are SGHDN and FVKESK. Germline trimming cut 4 bases from V and 4 bases from J; bases unmatched to any gene: 8. The CDR3 DNA sequence: TGTGCCAGCAGCCGAGAGGTCGGACTAGCGGGCACCGGGGAGCTGTTTTTT. This translates into CASSREVGLAGTGELFF. The full variable domain, completed using reference TRBV14 and TRBJ2-2, is EAGVTQFPSHSVIEKGQTVTLRCDPISGHDNLYWYRRVMGKEIKFLLHFVKESKQDESGMPNNRFLAERTGGTYSTLKVQPAELEDSGVYFCASSREVGLAGTGELFFGEGSRLTVL.

This clone was detected only a few times. The rearrangement links TRBV7-9 to TRBJ1-1, with D uncertain. The V gene lost 1 base and the J gene lost 7 bases, with 10 bases spanning the gap. Germline lookup yields CDR1 SEHNR and CDR2 FQNEAQ (reference sequence). This CDR3 region has 13 residues. The CDR3 here is CASSLVDRVEAFF. The CDR3 nucleotides read TGTGCCAGCAGCTTAGTGGACCGGGTTGAAGCTTTCTTT. The full variable domain, with the rest looked up from reference TRBV7-9 and TRBJ1-1, is DTGVSQNPRHKITKRGQNVTFRCDPISEHNRLYWYRQTLGQGPEFLTYFQNEAQLEKSRLLSDRFSAERPKGSFSTLEIQRTEQGDSAMYLCASSLVDRVEAFFGQGTRLTVV.

The rearrangement uses TRBV5-1 and TRBJ2-5; D gene uncertain. V was clipped by 3 bases and J by 1 base, with 7 bases between them. The CDR3 extends over 13 amino acids. Germline loops: CDR1 SGHRS, CDR2 YFSETQ. CDR3 residues: CASSSDPQETQYF. The CDR3 DNA sequence: TGCGCCAGCAGCTCCGACCCCCAAGAGACCCAGTACTTC.

The CDR3 protein is CASSPISVMNTEAFF. The CDR3 DNA reads as TGTGCCAGTAGCCCCATCTCAGTTATGAACACTGAAGCTTTCTTT. The V and J genes are TRBV19 and TRBJ1-1, with D unresolved. This CDR3 region has 15 residues. V lost 6 bases, J lost 0 bases, and 14 bases lay in between. The germline V gene encodes CDR1 LNHDA and CDR2 SQIVND (reference sequence).

The chain couples TRBV6-1 to TRBJ1-2; a weak D match, TRBD1 (5 bases). The CDR3 contains 14 residues. CDR1 is MNHNS, CDR2 SASEGT, per germline. With 2 bases removed from V and 5 bases from J, the gap between germline ends came to 12 bases. The CDR3 DNA reads TGTGCCAGCAGTGAACCCGGGGAGGGGTATGGCTACACCTTC. It encodes CASSEPGEGYGYTF.

This chain connects TRBV19 to TRBJ2-2; 9 bases agree with TRBD1. This CDR3 has 16 residues. CDR1 and CDR2 from the germline V gene are LNHDA and SQIVND (reference sequence). V trimming: 4 bases; J trimming: 5 bases; junction bases outside the gene matches: 8. The CDR3 bases are TGTGCCAGTAGTAATAGGGTGACAGGGGGAACCGGGGAGCTGTTTTTT. Amino acid sequence: CASSNRVTGGTGELFF.

The gene calls are TRBV7-6 and TRBJ1-3; 12 bases match TRBD1. This CDR3 has 15 residues. Germline lookup yields CDR1 SGHVS and CDR2 FNYEAQ. Losses at the gene ends were 3 bases for V and 7 bases for J; bases not matched to a gene: 4. The CDR3 region has the DNA TGTGCCAGCAGCTTGCCGGGACAGGGGGCCAACACCATATATTTT. Translating gives CASSLPGQGANTIYF.

Sample share makes this clone large. V gene TRBV5-4 combines with J gene TRBJ1-2; weak D call: TRBD1 (5 bases). Germline V CDR1 and CDR2: SGHNT, YYREEE (reference sequence). The ends were cut back, 0 bases at V and 8 bases at J, with 17 bases in the middle. The CDR3 loop spans 15 amino acids. In DNA form, the CDR3 reads TGTGCCAGCAGCTTGGTAGGGACGCTGGGAGGCGGCTACACCTTC. Residues: CASSLVGTLGGGYTF.

The chain carries TRBV5-6 and TRBJ1-2; 10 bases agree with TRBD1. There are 15 residues in the CDR3. Looked up from germline, CDR1 is SGHDT and CDR2 is YYEEEE. The ends lost 0 bases at V and 7 bases at J; junction bases unmatched: 6. The CDR3 here is CASSLAGTGAGGYTF. The CDR3, as DNA: TGTGCCAGCAGCTTGGCCGGGACAGGGGCCGGTGGCTACACCTTC.

V gene TRBV10-2 combines with J gene TRBJ2-5, with D tentatively TRBD2 (6 bases). The V and J ends lost 5 bases and 2 bases respectively, with 15 bases between them. The CDR3 totals 15 residues. CDR1 is WSHSY, CDR2 SAAADI, per germline. CDR3 nucleotide sequence: TGCGCCAGCAGTCCGGTTTACGGACTACAAGAGACCCAGTACTTC. Translation: CASSPVYGLQETQYF.

V usage is TRBV4-1 and J usage is TRBJ2-1, with TRBD1 as a possible D gene (6 bases). Germline CDR1 is MGHRA and CDR2 is YSYEKL. V shed 4 bases and J shed 7 bases, with 17 bases lying between them. The CDR3 has 15 amino acids. The CDR3: CASSPKIGQLNEQFF. The CDR3 DNA is TGCGCCAGCAGCCCTAAAATCGGACAGTTGAATGAGCAGTTCTTC.

The chain combines TRBV13 with TRBJ2-1, with TRBD2 identical over 8 bases. This CDR3 is built from 15 residues. Germline V gene lookup returns CDR1 PRHDT and CDR2 FYEKMQ (reference sequence). With 5 bases clipped from V and 4 bases from J, the junction kept 7 bases outside the gene matches. This CDR3 reads CASSTTSGGYNEQFF. In DNA form, the CDR3 reads TGTGCCAGCAGCACCACTAGCGGAGGGTACAATGAGCAGTTCTTC.

The count of this clone is one. The V gene is TRBV14, the J gene TRBJ2-1; D might be TRBD2 (5 bases). The CDR3 is 15 residues long. V lost 1 base to trimming and J lost 0 bases, with 7 bases between them. Germline V gene data show CDR1 as SGHDN and CDR2 as FVKESK. The CDR3 region is CASSQVRGSYNEQFF. DNA of the CDR3: TGTGCCAGCAGCCAAGTACGGGGCTCCTACAATGAGCAGTTCTTC.